The entry below gives a single T cell receptor (beta chain) sequence along with its context. Its target is not known. Sequencing used immunoSEQ v3.0 at survey level. Some clones are missing from TCRdb's copy, which holds only in-frame ones; the method was immunoSEQ multiplex PCR. The sample holds about 30,000 clones, approximately 80% seen once. The CDR3 is 14 residues long. In germline, CDR1 is MDHEN, CDR2 SYDVKM. J gave up 1 base and V 3 bases, and 1 base lay outside the gene matches. The sample is drawn from a study of long-term antiretroviral therapy in people with HIV. Study-wide results and limits: Although diversity increased after ART, it remained lower than in transplant donor controls.

The sequence came from a man aged 40-49 years with HIV. The V and J genes are TRBV28 and TRBJ2-3; 7 nucleotides line up with TRBD2. The source material was unsorted PBMCs, sampled 3 years after starting antiretroviral therapy. Here the CDR3 reads CASSFLAGTDTQYF. CDR3 sequence (DNA): TGTGCCAGCAGTTTTCTAGCGGGCACAGATACGCAGTATTTT. Variable domain in full (rest from reference TRBV28 and TRBJ2-3): DVKVTQSSRYLVKRTGEKVFLECVQDMDHENMFWYRQDPGLGLRLIYFSYDVKMKEKGDIPEGYSVSREKKERFSLILESASTNQTSMYLCASSFLAGTDTQYFGPGTRLTVL.